The clone carrying this TCR beta chain was recorded many times. Antigen specificity is unknown. This CDR3 is built from 14 residues. Germline V gene sequence: CDR1 MNHNY, CDR2 SVGAGI (reference sequence). Trimming removed 6 bases from V and 0 bases from J; junction bases left unmatched: 5. Unique molecular identifiers were attached to individual cDNA molecules. Each CDR3 protein is one row after TCRdb ran MiXCR on the 5' RACE reads. The table includes 25,000 to 30,000 distinct CDR3 sequences, approximately 4.2% detected once. The sample is drawn from a study of early T cells in non-severe SARS-CoV-2 infection. Overall study: Sequencing of unsorted whole blood was done on bulk RNA, leaving chains unpaired.

Points from the study as a whole: The matching step, a VDJdb search, favored anti-spike CD8 responses and missed private and CD4 specificities.

Input material: whole blood. This clonotype was obtained from an adult who was a healthcare worker with PCR-confirmed SARS-CoV-2 infection or an uninfected control (not recorded which). This chain links TRBV6-6 with TRBJ2-7; TRBD2 matches 7 bases. CDR3 residues: CASSASGVSYEQYF. The CDR3 DNA follows: TGTGCCAGCAGCGCCAGCGGGGTCTCCTACGAGCAGTACTTC.